This TCR beta chain was sequenced during a study of regulatory T cells in long-lasting Graves disease. Time point noted: persistent/refractory GD, antithyroid drugs over 5 years with positive TRAb. The TCR library was made from RNA extracted from PBMCs. This clonotype was recorded many times. Through Arm-PCR of CDR3 regions and iRepertoire HTBI primers, TCR beta libraries were built. TCRdb itself ran the multiplex PCR reads through MiXCR, one entry per CDR3 protein. The sample carries roughly 300,000 distinct CDR3 sequences, more than 20% recorded once. CDR1 and CDR2 from the germline V gene are SGHTS and YDEGEE. This CDR3 contains 14 residues. Trimming cost V 0 bases and J 1 base, with 4 bases left between them.

Here the sequenced sample was peripheral blood mononuclear cells (PBMCs), taken when the disease was refractory, from a patient treated with antithyroid drugs. This receptor was identified in a female donor with Graves disease. The gene calls are TRBV5-8 and TRBJ2-2; D is undetermined. The CDR3 nucleotides are TGTGCCAGCAGCTTGGCTGTGAACACCGGGGAGCTGTTTTTT. This gives the protein CASSLAVNTGELFF.